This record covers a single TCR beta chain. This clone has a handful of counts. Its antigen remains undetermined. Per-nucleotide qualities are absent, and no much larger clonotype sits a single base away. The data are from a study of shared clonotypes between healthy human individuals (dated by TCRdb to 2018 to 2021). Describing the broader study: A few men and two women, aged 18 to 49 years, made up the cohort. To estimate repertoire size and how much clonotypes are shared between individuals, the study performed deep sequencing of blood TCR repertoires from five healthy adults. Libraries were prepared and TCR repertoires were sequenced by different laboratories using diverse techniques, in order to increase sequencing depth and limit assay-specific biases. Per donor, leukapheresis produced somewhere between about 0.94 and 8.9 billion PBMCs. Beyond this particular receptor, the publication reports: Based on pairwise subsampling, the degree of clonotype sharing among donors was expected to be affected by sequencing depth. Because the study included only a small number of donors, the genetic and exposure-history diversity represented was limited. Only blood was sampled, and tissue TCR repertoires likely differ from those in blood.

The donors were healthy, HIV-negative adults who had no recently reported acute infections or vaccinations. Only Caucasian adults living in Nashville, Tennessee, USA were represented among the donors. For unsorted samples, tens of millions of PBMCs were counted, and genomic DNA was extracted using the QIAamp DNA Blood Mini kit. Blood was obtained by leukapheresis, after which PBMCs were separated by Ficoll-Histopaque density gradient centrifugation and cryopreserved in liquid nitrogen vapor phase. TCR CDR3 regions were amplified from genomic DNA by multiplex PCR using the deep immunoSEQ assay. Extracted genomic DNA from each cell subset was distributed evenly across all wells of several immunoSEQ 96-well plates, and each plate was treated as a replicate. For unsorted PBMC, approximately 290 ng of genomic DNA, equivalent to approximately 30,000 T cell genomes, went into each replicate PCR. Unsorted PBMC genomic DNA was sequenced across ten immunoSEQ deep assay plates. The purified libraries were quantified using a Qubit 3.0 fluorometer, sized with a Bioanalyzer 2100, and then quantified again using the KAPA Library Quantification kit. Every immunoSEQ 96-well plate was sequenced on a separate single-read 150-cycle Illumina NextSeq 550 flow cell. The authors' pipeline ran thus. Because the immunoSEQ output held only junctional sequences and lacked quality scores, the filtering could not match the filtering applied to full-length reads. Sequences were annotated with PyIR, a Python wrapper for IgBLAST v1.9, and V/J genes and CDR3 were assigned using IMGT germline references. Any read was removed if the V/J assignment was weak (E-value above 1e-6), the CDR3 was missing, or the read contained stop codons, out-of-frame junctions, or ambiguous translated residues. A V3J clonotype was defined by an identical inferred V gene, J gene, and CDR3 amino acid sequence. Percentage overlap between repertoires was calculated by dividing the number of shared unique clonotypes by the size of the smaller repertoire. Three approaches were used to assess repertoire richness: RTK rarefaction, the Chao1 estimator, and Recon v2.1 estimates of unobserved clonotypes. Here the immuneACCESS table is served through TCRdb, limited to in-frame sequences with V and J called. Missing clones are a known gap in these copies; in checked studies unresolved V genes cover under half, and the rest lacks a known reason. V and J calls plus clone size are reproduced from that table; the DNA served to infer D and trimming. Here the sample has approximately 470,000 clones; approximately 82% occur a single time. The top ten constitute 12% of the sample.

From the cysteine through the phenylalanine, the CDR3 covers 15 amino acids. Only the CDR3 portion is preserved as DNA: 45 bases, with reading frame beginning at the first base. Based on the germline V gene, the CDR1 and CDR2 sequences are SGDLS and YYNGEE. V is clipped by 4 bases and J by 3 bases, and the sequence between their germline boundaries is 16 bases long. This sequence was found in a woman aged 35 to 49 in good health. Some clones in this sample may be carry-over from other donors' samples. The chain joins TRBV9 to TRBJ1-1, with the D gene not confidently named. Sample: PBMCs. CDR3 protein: CASSQGMGVDTEAFF. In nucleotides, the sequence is TGTGCCAGCAGCCAAGGGATGGGCGTCGACACTGAAGCTTTCTTT.